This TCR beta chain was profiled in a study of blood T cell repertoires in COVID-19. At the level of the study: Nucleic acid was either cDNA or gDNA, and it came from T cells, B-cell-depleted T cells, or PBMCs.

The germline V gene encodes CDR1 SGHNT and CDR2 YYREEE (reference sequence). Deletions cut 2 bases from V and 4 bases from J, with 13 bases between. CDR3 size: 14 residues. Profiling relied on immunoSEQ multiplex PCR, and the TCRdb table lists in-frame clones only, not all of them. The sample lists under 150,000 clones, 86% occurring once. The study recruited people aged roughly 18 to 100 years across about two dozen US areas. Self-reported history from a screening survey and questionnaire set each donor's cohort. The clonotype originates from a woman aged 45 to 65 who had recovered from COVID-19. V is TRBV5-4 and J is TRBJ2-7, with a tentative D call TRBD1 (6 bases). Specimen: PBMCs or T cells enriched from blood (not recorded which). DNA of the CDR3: TGTGCCAGCAGCTTCACGCAGGGGTCGTACGAGCAGTACTTC. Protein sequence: CASSFTQGSYEQYF.